This entry lists 17 T cell receptor beta chains sequenced from one sample in a study of somatic mutations in cytotoxic T cells in rheumatoid arthritis. Here immunoSEQ multiplex PCR was the method, and the copy in TCRdb shows in-frame clones only, minus some. The sample has 25,000 to 30,000 clones, around nine tenths seen once; the top ten hold approximately 9.4%. The sequencing sample was made of CD8+ T cells sorted from blood. The origin of the receptors is an adult with rheumatoid arthritis.

The chain employs TRBV4-1 and TRBJ1-5; tentative D call: TRBD1 (6 bases). Germline loops: CDR1 MGHRA, CDR2 YSYEKL. V was shortened by 6 bases and J by 0 bases, with 9 bases between the two germline ends. This CDR3 has 14 residues. The CDR3 spells CASSQGNSNQPQHF. The DNA for the CDR3 is TGCGCCAGCAGTCAGGGGAATAGCAATCAGCCCCAGCATTTT.

This clone was seen just once. This chain joins TRBV15 and TRBJ1-4; D is undetermined. The V and J ends lost 4 bases and 0 bases respectively, with 6 bases between them. CDR1 is LNHNV, CDR2 YYDKDF, per germline (reference sequence). CDR3 size: 14 residues. Here the CDR3 reads CATSILSTNEKLFF. The DNA of the CDR3 is TGTGCCACCAGCATTCTGTCAACTAATGAAAAACTGTTTTTT.

The chain couples TRBV19 to TRBJ2-2; D is unclear. The germline gives CDR1 LNHDA, CDR2 SQIVND (reference sequence). V was shortened by 9 bases and J by 3 bases, with 17 bases between the two germline ends. The length of the CDR3 is 15 residues. This chain's CDR3 is CASGHFYIYTGELFF. The CDR3, as DNA: TGTGCCAGCGGGCATTTCTACATTTACACCGGGGAGCTGTTTTTT.

V and J are TRBV6-6 and TRBJ2-7; 10 bases are a match to TRBD1. CDR1 and CDR2 (germline): MNHNY, SVGAGI (reference sequence). V was pared by 4 bases and J by 5 bases, with 5 bases of the junction left unmatched. The CDR3 length is 14 residues. This CDR3 is CASSSSGTGDEQYF. DNA for the CDR3: TGTGCCAGCAGTTCCTCCGGGACAGGGGACGAGCAGTACTTC.

This chain links TRBV28 with TRBJ1-1; TRBD1 is a possible D gene (5 bases). The CDR3 has 16 residues. The ends were cut back, 5 bases at V and 0 bases at J, with 16 bases in the middle. Germline V gives CDR1 MDHEN, CDR2 SYDVKM. CDR3 coding DNA: TGTGCCAGCAGTCCCACGTCGGCAGGGATGAACACTGAAGCTTTCTTT. The encoded protein is CASSPTSAGMNTEAFF.

The chain recombines TRBV19 with TRBJ1-4; no definite D call. The length of the CDR3 is 15 residues. Germline assignment: CDR1 LNHDA and CDR2 SQIVND (reference sequence). V shed 6 bases and J shed 8 bases, with 19 bases lying between them. The CDR3 bases are TGTGCCAGTAGAGCACCACCCGCCCGAGAGGAAAAACTGTTTTTT. Residues: CASRAPPAREEKLFF. The variable domain in full, with the rest retrieved from reference TRBV19 and TRBJ1-4, is DGGITQSPKYLFRKEGQNVTLSCEQNLNHDAMYWYRQDPGQGLRLIYYSQIVNDFQKGDIAEGYSVSREKKESFPLTVTSAQKNPTAFYLCASRAPPAREEKLFFGSGTQLSVL.

This chain uses TRBV6-5 with TRBJ2-1; 13 nucleotides align to TRBD2. There are 16 residues in the CDR3. Unmatched junction bases numbered 5, after V lost 2 bases and J lost 7 bases. Germline assignment: CDR1 MNHEY and CDR2 SVGAGI. CDR3 residues: CASSYVTSGGGNEQFF. The CDR3, as DNA: TGTGCCAGCAGTTACGTTACTAGCGGGGGGGGGAATGAGCAGTTCTTC.

The chain carries TRBV7-9 and TRBJ2-2; D is ambiguous. Germline V CDR1 and CDR2: SEHNR, FQNEAQ (reference sequence). The CDR3 totals 17 residues. Trimming removed 5 bases at V and 0 bases at J, with 16 bases between. The CDR3 coding sequence is TGTGCCAGCAGCCTAGGTGGGGTACATACGAACACCGGGGAGCTGTTTTTT. Its protein is CASSLGGVHTNTGELFF.

This chain joins TRBV11-2 and TRBJ1-5, with D unresolved. The ends were cut back, 5 bases at V and 5 bases at J, with 13 bases in the middle. The CDR3 sequence is 14 residues long. The germline V gene has CDR1 SGHAT and CDR2 FQNNGV. The CDR3 is CASSPEAGYQPQHF. CDR3 coding DNA: TGTGCCAGCAGCCCCGAGGCAGGTTATCAGCCCCAGCATTTT.

This clone turned up a few times. The chain is built from TRBV11-2 and TRBJ2-5; TRBD2 aligns across 10 bases. CDR1 and CDR2 (germline): SGHAT, FQNNGV. CDR3 length: 16 amino acids. The J segment lost 2 bases and the V segment lost 4 bases, leaving 7 bases of the junction unmatched. CDR3 loop: CASSSSGGFLQETQYF. DNA for the CDR3: TGTGCCAGCAGCTCTAGCGGGGGTTTCTTACAAGAGACCCAGTACTTC.

The J gene is TRBJ1-5, the V gene TRBV5-6; TRBD1 aligns across 9 bases. Germline values: CDR1 SGHDT, CDR2 YYEEEE. CDR3 length: 14 amino acids. The trim removed 3 bases at V and 5 bases at J, leaving 3 bases unmatched. DNA for the CDR3: TGTGCCAGCAGCTACGGGACAGGGTATCAGCCCCAGCATTTT. This translates into CASSYGTGYQPQHF.

This chain joins TRBV10-3 and TRBJ1-2, with 7 positions matching TRBD1. Germline V gives CDR1 ENHRY, CDR2 SYGVKD. The CDR3 has 13 amino acids. Germline trimming cut 3 bases from V and 3 bases from J; bases unmatched to any gene: 1. CDR3 sequence: CAISEDRDYGYTF. CDR3 DNA: TGTGCCATCAGTGAAGACAGGGACTATGGCTACACCTTC.

J is TRBJ2-7 and V is TRBV7-6, with TRBD2 matching over 8 bases. Germline V CDR1 and CDR2: SGHVS, FNYEAQ. V shed 2 bases and J 5 bases; nucleotides not matched to a gene: 8. This CDR3 has 15 amino acids. The chain's CDR3 is CASSLNGRASDEQYF. In DNA, the CDR3 is TGTGCCAGCAGCTTAAACGGGAGGGCGAGCGACGAGCAGTACTTC. Variable domain in full (rest from reference TRBV7-6 and TRBJ2-7): GAGVSQSPRYKVTKRGQDVALRCDPISGHVSLYWYRQALGQGPEFLTYFNYEAQQDKSGLPNDRFSAERPEGSISTLTIQRTEQRDSAMYRCASSLNGRASDEQYFGPGTRLTVT.

J is TRBJ2-7 and V is TRBV7-9, with D possibly matching TRBD2 (6 bases). This CDR3 contains 15 residues. Germline values: CDR1 SEHNR, CDR2 FQNEAQ (reference sequence). V was cut by 1 base and J by 3 bases, with 13 bases left in between. CDR3 region: CASSLGLGGNYEQYF. The DNA for the CDR3 is TGTGCCAGCAGCTTAGGTTTGGGGGGAAACTACGAGCAGTACTTC.

This clone was seen just once. The chain carries TRBV7-3 and TRBJ2-1; D is perhaps TRBD1 (6 bases). The germline V gene has CDR1 SGHTA and CDR2 FQGTGA. The CDR3 runs 13 residues. Trimming pared 2 bases from V and 7 bases from J, leaving 9 bases between. The CDR3 reads CASSLQGLNEQFF. In DNA form, the CDR3 reads TGTGCCAGCAGCTTACAGGGGTTGAATGAGCAGTTCTTC.

This clone appeared a single time. The chain employs TRBV4-3 and TRBJ1-3; 10 positions agree with TRBD1. The CDR3 consists of 15 residues. CDR1 is LGHNA, CDR2 YSLEER, per germline. J lost 6 bases, V lost 1 base, and 3 bases had no gene match. The DNA for the CDR3 is TGCGCCAGCAGCCAAGGGACAGGGGGAGAAAACACCATATATTTT. This gives the protein CASSQGTGGENTIYF.

The gene calls are TRBV5-8 and TRBJ2-1, with no clear D. With 2 bases removed from V and 4 bases from J, the gap between germline ends came to 13 bases. Per germline, CDR1 SGHTS and CDR2 YDEGEE. The CDR3 length is 15 residues. The CDR3 DNA reads TGTGCCAGCAGCTTCCAACTCGACGATTACAATGAGCAGTTCTTC. This gives the protein CASSFQLDDYNEQFF.